Here is one T cell receptor beta chain with its context. CDR1 is SGHRS, CDR2 YFSETQ, per germline. CDR3 length: 16 amino acids. V was clipped by 0 bases and J by 0 bases; unmatched bases: 1. These data originate in a study of control samples from healthy donors and cancer patients. Using immunoSEQ multiplex PCR, the repertoire was profiled, and TCRdb retains in-frame clones only, with some absent. The repertoire includes roughly 88,000 clones, just over 90% of them detected once, and around 0.92% sits in the top ten. The sequence derives from a woman under 40 in good health. The sequencing input was blood. The chain carries TRBV5-1 and TRBJ2-2, with 8 bases fitting TRBD1. CDR3 region: CASSLVTGANTGELFF. CDR3 coding DNA: TGCGCCAGCAGCTTGGTGACAGGGGCGAACACCGGGGAGCTGTTTTTT. The full variable domain, in which reference TRBV5-1 and TRBJ2-2 provide the parts outside the CDR3, is KAGVTQTPRYLIKTRGQQVTLSCSPISGHRSVSWYQQTPGQGLQFLFEYFSETQRNKGNFPGRFSGRQFSNSRSEMNVSTLELGDSALYLCASSLVTGANTGELFFGEGSRLTVL.